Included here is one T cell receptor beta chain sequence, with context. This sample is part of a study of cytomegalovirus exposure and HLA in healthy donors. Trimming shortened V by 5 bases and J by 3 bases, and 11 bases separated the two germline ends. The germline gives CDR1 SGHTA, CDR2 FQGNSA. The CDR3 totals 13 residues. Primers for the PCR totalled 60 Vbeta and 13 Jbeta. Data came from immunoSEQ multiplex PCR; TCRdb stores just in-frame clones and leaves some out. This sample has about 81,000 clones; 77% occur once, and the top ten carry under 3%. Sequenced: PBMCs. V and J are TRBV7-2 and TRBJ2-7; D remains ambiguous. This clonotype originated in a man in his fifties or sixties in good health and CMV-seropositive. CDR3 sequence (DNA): TGTGCCAGCAGCCCCCCCGTGAGCTACGAGCAGTACTTC. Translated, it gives CASSPPVSYEQYF.